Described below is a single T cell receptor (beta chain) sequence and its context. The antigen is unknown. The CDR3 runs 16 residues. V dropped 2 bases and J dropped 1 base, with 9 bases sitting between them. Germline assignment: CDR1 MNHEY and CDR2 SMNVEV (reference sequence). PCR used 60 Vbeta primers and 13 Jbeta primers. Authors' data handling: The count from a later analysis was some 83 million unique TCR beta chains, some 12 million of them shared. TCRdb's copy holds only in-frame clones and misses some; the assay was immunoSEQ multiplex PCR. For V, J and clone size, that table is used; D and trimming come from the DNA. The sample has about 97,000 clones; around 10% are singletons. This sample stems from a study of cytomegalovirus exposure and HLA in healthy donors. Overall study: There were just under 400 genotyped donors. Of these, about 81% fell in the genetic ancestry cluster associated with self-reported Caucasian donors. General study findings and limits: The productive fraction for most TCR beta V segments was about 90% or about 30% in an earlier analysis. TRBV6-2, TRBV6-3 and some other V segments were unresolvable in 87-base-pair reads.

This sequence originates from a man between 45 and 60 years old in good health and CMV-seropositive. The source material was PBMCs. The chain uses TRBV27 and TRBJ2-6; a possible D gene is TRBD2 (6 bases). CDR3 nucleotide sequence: TGTGCCAGCAGTTTAGGAGGGGTATCTGGGGCCAACGTCCTGACTTTC. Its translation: CASSLGGVSGANVLTF.